The 20 T cell receptor beta chains presented below share a single source sample, sequenced in a study of cytomegalovirus exposure and HLA in healthy donors. PCR employed 60 Vbeta and 13 Jbeta primers. The data were produced by immunoSEQ multiplex PCR, yet TCRdb's version contains in-frame clones alone and is incomplete. This sample carries roughly 80,000 clones, around 80% of them seen once, and the ten largest clones take 9.5% to 13%. What was sequenced was PBMCs. Receptors originate from a male donor in good health and CMV-seropositive.

J is TRBJ1-2 and V is TRBV6-5, with TRBD1 matching 8 bases. V shed 4 bases, J shed 4 bases, and the junction held 5 bases outside the gene matches. The CDR3 extends over 14 amino acids. Per the germline V gene, CDR1 is MNHEY and CDR2 is SVGAGI. The CDR3 region is CASSLGQASYGYTF. The CDR3 DNA reads as TGTGCCAGCAGTTTGGGACAGGCTAGCTATGGCTACACCTTC.

This CDR3 is CASSLIKRGGSEQFF. The CDR3 coding sequence is TGTGCCAGCAGCTTAATCAAGCGGGGGGGCAGTGAGCAGTTCTTC. The chain is built from TRBV7-3 and TRBJ2-1; 10 bases are shared with TRBD2. There are 15 residues in the CDR3. J gave up 9 bases and V 1 base, and 6 bases lay outside the gene matches. Germline V gene data show CDR1 as SGHTA and CDR2 as FQGTGA.

The DNA for the CDR3 is TGTGCCAGCAGCCATAGCGGCTACGAGCAGTACTTC. As protein: CASSHSGYEQYF. The chain couples TRBV7-9 to TRBJ2-7; D is possibly TRBD2 (6 bases). The CDR3 is made up of 12 amino acids. CDR1 SEHNR and CDR2 FQNEAQ come from the germline V gene (reference sequence). Trimming shortened V by 5 bases and J by 3 bases, and 8 bases separated the two germline ends.

This sequence joins TRBV29-1 and TRBJ2-1; 9 nucleotides align to TRBD2. The CDR3 totals 15 residues. The V gene's germline CDR1 is SQVTM and CDR2 ANQGSEA. Trimming removed 4 bases from V and 0 bases from J; junction bases left unmatched: 4. CDR3 sequence (DNA): TGCAGCGTTGGTTGGGGACTAGCCTCCTACAATGAGCAGTTCTTC. It is translated as CSVGWGLASYNEQFF.

In DNA, the CDR3 is TGTGCCAGCAGCCACAGGGCTAACTATGGCTACACCTTC. Protein product: CASSHRANYGYTF. The chain employs TRBV21-1 and TRBJ1-2; the table's D call, TRBD1, has no DNA check behind it. TRBV21-1 is a documented pseudogene. There are 13 residues in the CDR3.

This chain uses TRBV9 with TRBJ2-2; 9 bases fit TRBD1. CDR3 length: 15 amino acids. The germline gives CDR1 SGDLS, CDR2 YYNGEE. Germline trimming cut 8 bases from V and 5 bases from J; bases unmatched to any gene: 10. As DNA, the CDR3 is TGTGCCAGTACTCCGGGACAGGGATCTACCGGGGAGCTGTTTTTT. Amino acids: CASTPGQGSTGELFF.

The V gene is TRBV28, the J gene TRBJ1-5; 10 positions match TRBD1. With V trimmed by 5 bases and J by 1 base, 11 bases remained unmatched. The CDR3 is 18 residues long. Germline CDR1 is MDHEN and CDR2 is SYDVKM. The DNA for the CDR3 is TGTGCCAGCAGTAACCGGGACAGGGGTAAGAAGAGCAATCAGCCCCAGCATTTT. It specifies CASSNRDRGKKSNQPQHF.

The chain joins TRBV9 to TRBJ2-1; 14 bases match TRBD2. The CDR3 covers 15 residues. Unmatched junction bases numbered 4, after V lost 4 bases and J lost 7 bases. The germline V gene has CDR1 SGDLS and CDR2 YYNGEE. CDR3 DNA sequence: TGTGCCAGCAGCATGACTAGCGGGGGGGCTAATGAGCAGTTCTTC. Translating gives CASSMTSGGANEQFF.

This clone was detected only once. J is TRBJ1-5 and V is TRBV28; D is perhaps TRBD1 (5 bases). This CDR3 has 14 amino acids. The V and J ends lost 6 bases and 0 bases respectively, with 9 bases between them. CDR1 MDHEN and CDR2 SYDVKM come from the germline V gene. The CDR3 DNA sequence: TGTGCCAGCAGAGGGGCGATTAGCAATCAGCCCCAGCATTTT. Its translation is CASRGAISNQPQHF.

This clone turned up a few times. The genes are TRBV7-2 and TRBJ1-3, with a weak D call TRBD1 (5 bases). The CDR3 has 15 residues. Trimming took off 5 bases at V and 0 bases at J, with 11 bases between the two ends. Germline V gives CDR1 SGHTA, CDR2 FQGNSA. CDR3 coding DNA: TGTGCCAGCAGCCCCGTGGGGGGCTCTGGAAACACCATATATTTT. It specifies CASSPVGGSGNTIYF.

The rearrangement links TRBV2 to TRBJ1-6, with a weak D call TRBD1 (5 bases). Germline loops: CDR1 SNHLY, CDR2 FYNNEI. There are 15 residues in the CDR3. Trimming removed 1 base at V and 10 bases at J, with 14 bases between. The chain's CDR3 is CASSEVLQGVSPLHF. CDR3 in DNA: TGTGCCAGCAGTGAAGTATTGCAGGGTGTCTCACCCCTCCACTTT. Complete variable domain (other parts from reference TRBV2 and TRBJ1-6): EPEVTQTPSHQVTQMGQEVILRCVPISNHLYFYWYRQILGQKVEFLVSFYNNEISEKSEIFDDQFSVERPDGSNFTLKIRSTKLEDSAMYFCASSEVLQGVSPLHFGNGTRLTVT.

This chain links TRBV5-1 with TRBJ2-7; 7 bases are a match to TRBD1. Per the germline V gene, CDR1 is SGHRS and CDR2 is YFSETQ. V lost 0 bases and J lost 2; bases outside the gene matches: 2. There are 14 residues in the CDR3. The CDR3 sequence is CASSLATGAYEQYF. Here the CDR3 DNA reads TGCGCCAGCAGCTTGGCCACAGGGGCCTACGAGCAGTACTTC.

The V gene is TRBV6-6, the J gene TRBJ2-2; 9 bases map to TRBD1. CDR3 size: 14 residues. Germline CDR1 MNHNY, CDR2 SVGAGI (reference sequence). The J segment lost 6 bases and the V segment lost 6 bases, leaving 5 bases of the junction unmatched. The CDR3 region is CASSSGTGPGELFF. For the CDR3, the DNA is TGTGCCAGCAGCTCCGGGACAGGGCCCGGGGAGCTGTTTTTT.

The V gene is TRBV28, the J gene TRBJ2-3; maybe TRBD1 (5 bases). The CDR3 extends over 14 amino acids. The germline V gene has CDR1 MDHEN and CDR2 SYDVKM. V gave up 4 bases and J gave up 2 bases, with 10 bases separating them. CDR3 DNA sequence: TGTGCCAGCAGTTCGCGACAGCTCACAGATACGCAGTATTTT. It encodes CASSSRQLTDTQYF. The whole variable domain, filled in from reference TRBV28 and TRBJ2-3, reads DVKVTQSSRYLVKRTGEKVFLECVQDMDHENMFWYRQDPGLGLRLIYFSYDVKMKEKGDIPEGYSVSREKKERFSLILESASTNQTSMYLCASSSRQLTDTQYFGPGTRLTVL.

V usage is TRBV5-5 and J usage is TRBJ2-1; 15 positions agree with TRBD2. Losses at the gene ends were 4 bases for V and 8 bases for J; bases not matched to a gene: 7. Germline CDR1 is SGHKS and CDR2 is YYEKEE (reference sequence). The CDR3 sequence is 16 residues long. The CDR3 here is CASSTGLAGGKDEQFF. CDR3 nucleotide sequence: TGTGCCAGCAGCACTGGACTAGCGGGAGGGAAGGATGAGCAGTTCTTC.

This clone has a handful of counts. The V and J genes are TRBV7-3 and TRBJ2-1; no clear D gene. The length of the CDR3 is 12 residues. Trimming cost V 4 bases and J 7 bases, with 8 bases left between them. Looked up from germline, CDR1 is SGHTA and CDR2 is FQGTGA. CDR3 sequence: CASSSITNEQFF. CDR3 DNA sequence: TGTGCCAGCAGCTCAATAACAAATGAGCAGTTCTTC.

This chain uses TRBV19 with TRBJ2-1; the match to TRBD2 covers 13 bases. The CDR3 extends over 19 amino acids. Germline loops: CDR1 LNHDA, CDR2 SQIVND (reference sequence). Trimming at V came to 5 bases and at J to 7 bases, leaving 17 bases not matched to a gene. The CDR3 sequence is CASSPRTSGSLIKGNEQFF. The CDR3 DNA follows: TGTGCCAGTAGTCCGCGGACTAGCGGGAGTTTAATTAAGGGTAATGAGCAGTTCTTC.

This chain joins TRBV10-1 and TRBJ2-1; TRBD2 aligns across 11 bases. This CDR3 has 16 residues. CDR1 WNHNN and CDR2 SYGVQD come from the germline V gene (reference sequence). J lost 7 bases, V lost 0 bases, and 5 bases had no gene match. The CDR3 here is CASSESGTSGRNEQFF. In nucleotides, the CDR3 is TGCGCCAGCAGTGAGTCGGGGACTAGCGGCAGGAATGAGCAGTTCTTC.

This chain joins TRBV7-8 and TRBJ2-1, with TRBD2 identical over 8 bases. Germline V gives CDR1 SGHVS, CDR2 FQNEAQ. V was pared by 4 bases and J by 0 bases, with 8 bases of the junction left unmatched. CDR3 length: 17 residues. Written as DNA, the CDR3 is TGTGCCAGCAGCTCCACAAAAGGGACTAGCTCCTACAATGAGCAGTTCTTC. Protein product: CASSSTKGTSSYNEQFF.

The V and J genes are TRBV7-9 and TRBJ2-7, with 14 positions matching TRBD2. Per germline, CDR1 SEHNR and CDR2 FQNEAQ (reference sequence). With V trimmed by 0 bases and J by 3 bases, 1 base remained unmatched. This CDR3 spans 16 amino acids. The CDR3 bases are TGTGCCAGCAGCTTAGCGGGGACTAGCGGGGGCTACGAGCAGTACTTC. Amino acid sequence: CASSLAGTSGGYEQYF.